This passage covers 12 T cell receptor beta chains from one sample sequenced in a study of blood T cell repertoires in COVID-19. Sequencing used immunoSEQ multiplex PCR; TCRdb keeps in-frame clones, though not all of them. This table holds about 100,000 clones, about 75% found once. The sequenced sample consisted of peripheral blood. The receptors derive from a man at least 80 years old with acute or convalescent COVID-19.

This sequence joins TRBV2 and TRBJ2-7; 7 bases map to TRBD2. V trimming: 6 bases; J trimming: 2 bases; junction bases outside the gene matches: 13. From germline, CDR1 is SNHLY and CDR2 FYNNEI. The CDR3 covers 16 residues. The CDR3 here is CASSQMGKAGPYEQYF. The CDR3, as DNA: TGTGCCAGCAGCCAGATGGGGAAAGCGGGACCCTACGAGCAGTACTTC.

This clone was recorded a few times. The J gene is TRBJ2-1, the V gene TRBV18; TRBD2 is a possible D gene (7 bases). Per the germline V gene, CDR1 is KGHSH and CDR2 is LQKENI. The germline V and J ends were trimmed by 6 bases and 0 bases, with 15 bases remaining between them. This CDR3 spans 16 amino acids. Here the CDR3 DNA reads TGTGCCAGCTCCGATCTAGCGGACAGCTCCTACAATGAGCAGTTCTTC. Translation gives CASSDLADSSYNEQFF.

The chain recombines TRBV18 with TRBJ2-4; the D gene is possibly TRBD1 (6 bases). Per germline, CDR1 KGHSH and CDR2 LQKENI. The CDR3 is 17 residues long. Between the trimmed V and J ends, which lost 3 bases and 3 bases, there was a span of 18 bases. The CDR3 reads CASSPPNQGIDKNIQYF. CDR3 bases: TGTGCCAGCTCACCCCCTAACCAGGGGATCGACAAAAACATTCAGTACTTC. Full variable domain (missing parts from reference TRBV18 and TRBJ2-4): NAGVMQNPRHLVRRRGQEARLRCSPMKGHSHVYWYRQLPEEGLKFMVYLQKENIIDESGMPKERFSAEFPKEGPSILRIQQVVRGDSAAYFCASSPPNQGIDKNIQYFGAGTRLSVL.

The chain joins TRBV16 to TRBJ1-1, with a tentative D call TRBD1 (5 bases). V lost 4 bases and J 4 bases, leaving 10 bases between the germline ends. The CDR3 has 13 amino acids. Germline V gene lookup returns CDR1 KGHSY and CDR2 FQNENV. In DNA form, the CDR3 reads TGTGCCAGCAGCCCGACAGCCGCCACTGAAGCTTTCTTT. Encoded protein: CASSPTAATEAFF. The full variable domain, its missing parts supplied by reference TRBV16 and TRBJ1-1, is GEEVAQTPKHLVRGEGQKAKLYCAPIKGHSYVFWYQQVLKNEFKFLISFQNENVFDETGMPKERFSAKCLPNSPCSLEIQATKLEDSAVYFCASSPTAATEAFFGQGTRLTVV.

V is TRBV5-1 and J is TRBJ2-5, with D possibly matching TRBD2 (5 bases). The germline V gene has CDR1 SGHRS and CDR2 YFSETQ. With 0 bases removed from V and 1 base from J, the gap between germline ends came to 10 bases. This CDR3 is built from 15 residues. DNA of the CDR3: TGCGCCAGCAGCTTGGGGACTGTCCCCCAAGAGACCCAGTACTTC. It encodes CASSLGTVPQETQYF.

The rearrangement uses TRBV10-3 and TRBJ1-5; tentative D call: TRBD1 (5 bases). The length of the CDR3 is 12 residues. V lost 8 bases to trimming and J lost 0 bases, with 5 bases between them. CDR1 is ENHRY and CDR2 is SYGVKD in the germline V gene. CDR3 in amino acids: CAIQGSNQPQHF. CDR3 coding DNA: TGTGCCATCCAGGGTAGCAATCAGCCCCAGCATTTT.

The gene calls are TRBV3-1 (or the pseudogene TRBV3-2) and TRBJ2-1, with D tentatively TRBD2 (5 bases). Trimming removed 4 bases from V and 10 bases from J, with 14 bases in between. CDR3 length equals 13 residues. CDR1 and CDR2 (germline): LGHDT, YNNKEL (reference sequence). CDR3 residues: CASSRTDRGEQFF. The DNA of the CDR3 is TGTGCCAGCAGCCGCACGGACCGGGGAGAGCAGTTCTTC.

This clone is medium-sized. V gene TRBV18 combines with J gene TRBJ2-1; D is unresolved. In germline, CDR1 is KGHSH, CDR2 LQKENI. The CDR3 has 16 residues. The V end lost 6 bases, the J end lost 3 bases, and 18 bases lay between the germline ends. The DNA of the CDR3 is TGTGCCAGCTCCTCCCCCCGGTTGCAGGTCTACAATGAGCAGTTCTTC. It specifies CASSSPRLQVYNEQFF.

The chain is built from TRBV18 and TRBJ2-7, with 11 bases lining up with TRBD1. Germline CDR1 is KGHSH and CDR2 is LQKENI. CDR3 length: 13 amino acids. V trimming: 5 bases; J trimming: 5 bases; junction bases outside the gene matches: 2. This chain's CDR3 is CASSGQGAHEQYF. The CDR3 DNA reads as TGTGCCAGCTCAGGACAGGGGGCGCACGAGCAGTACTTC.

The chain joins TRBV19 to TRBJ1-1; D is ambiguous. Trimming shortened V by 6 bases and J by 3 bases, and 14 bases separated the two germline ends. The CDR3 length is 14 residues. The germline V gene encodes CDR1 LNHDA and CDR2 SQIVND (reference sequence). Here the CDR3 reads CASRYNTAHTEAFF. As DNA, the CDR3 is TGTGCCAGTAGATATAACACCGCTCACACTGAAGCTTTCTTT.

This clone was detected ten times or more. The chain uses TRBV11-2 and TRBJ2-7, with a weak D call TRBD2 (6 bases). The germline V gene has CDR1 SGHAT and CDR2 FQNNGV. The V gene lost 4 bases and the J gene lost 5 bases, with 15 bases spanning the gap. The CDR3 runs to 14 residues. The CDR3 nucleotides are TGTGCCAGCAGCTCACGAGGGACTTATCACGAGCAGTACTTC. Its translation: CASSSRGTYHEQYF. Complete variable domain (other parts from reference TRBV11-2 and TRBJ2-7): EAGVAQSPRYKIIEKRQSVAFWCNPISGHATLYWYQQILGQGPKLLIQFQNNGVVDDSQLPKDRFSAERLKGVDSTLKIQPAKLEDSAVYLCASSSRGTYHEQYFGPGTRLTVT.

The V and J genes are TRBV28 and TRBJ2-2; the match to TRBD1 covers 9 bases. The V and J ends lost 7 bases and 4 bases, in that order; junction bases with no gene match: 4. There are 14 residues in the CDR3. Germline values: CDR1 MDHEN, CDR2 SYDVKM. Here the CDR3 reads CASIRDRVTGELFF. The CDR3 DNA sequence: TGTGCCAGCATACGGGACAGGGTCACCGGGGAGCTGTTTTTT. Full variable domain (rest looked up from reference TRBV28 and TRBJ2-2): DVKVTQSSRYLVKRTGEKVFLECVQDMDHENMFWYRQDPGLGLRLIYFSYDVKMKEKGDIPEGYSVSREKKERFSLILESASTNQTSMYLCASIRDRVTGELFFGEGSRLTVL.